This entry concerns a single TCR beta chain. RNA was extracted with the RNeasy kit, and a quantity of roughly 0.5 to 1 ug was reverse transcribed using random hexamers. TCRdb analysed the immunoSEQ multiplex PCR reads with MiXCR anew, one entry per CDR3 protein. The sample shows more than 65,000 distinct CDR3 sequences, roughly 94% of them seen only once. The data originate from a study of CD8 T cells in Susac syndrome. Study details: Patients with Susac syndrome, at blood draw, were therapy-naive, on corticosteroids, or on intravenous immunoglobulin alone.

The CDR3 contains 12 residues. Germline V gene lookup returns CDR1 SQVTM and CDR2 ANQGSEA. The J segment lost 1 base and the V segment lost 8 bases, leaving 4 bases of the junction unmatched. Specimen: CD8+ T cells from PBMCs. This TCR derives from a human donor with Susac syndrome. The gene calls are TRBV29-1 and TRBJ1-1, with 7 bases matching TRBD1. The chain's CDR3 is CSIPGGNTEAFF. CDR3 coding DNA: TGCAGCATTCCAGGGGGGAACACTGAAGCTTTCTTT. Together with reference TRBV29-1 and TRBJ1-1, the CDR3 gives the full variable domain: SAVISQKPSRDICQRGTSLTIQCQVDSQVTMMFWYRQQPGQSLTLIATANQGSEATYESGFVIDKFPISRPNLTFSTLTVSNMSPEDSSIYLCSIPGGNTEAFFGQGTRLTVV.